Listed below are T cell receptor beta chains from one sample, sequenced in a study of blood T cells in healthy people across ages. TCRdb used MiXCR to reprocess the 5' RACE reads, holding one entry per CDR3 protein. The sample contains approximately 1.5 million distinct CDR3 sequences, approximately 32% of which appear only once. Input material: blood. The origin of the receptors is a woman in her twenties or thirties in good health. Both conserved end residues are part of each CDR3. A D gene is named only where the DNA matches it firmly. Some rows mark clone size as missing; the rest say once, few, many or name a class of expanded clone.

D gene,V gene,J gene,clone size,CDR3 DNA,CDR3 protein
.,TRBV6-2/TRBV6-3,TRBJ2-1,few,TGTGCCAGCAGTCCGTTCACAGGGAAGGGCCCCTCCAATGAGCAGTTCTTC,CASSPFTGKGPSNEQFF
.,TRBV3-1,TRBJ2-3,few,TGTGCCAGCAGTCCGTCGGGGGCGTACACAGATACGCAGTATTTT,CASSPSGAYTDTQYF
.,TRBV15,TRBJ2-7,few,TGTGCCACCAGCAGACCATCTTTGGGACAATACTACGAGCAGTACTTC,CATSRPSLGQYYEQYF
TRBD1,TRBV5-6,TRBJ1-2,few,TGTGCCAGCAGCCAACGGGACAGGGGAGGTGGCTACACCTTC,CASSQRDRGGGYTF
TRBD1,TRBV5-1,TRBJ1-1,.,TGCGCCAGCAGCGAAGGGACAGGGAGGCATACTGAAGCTTTCTTT,CASSEGTGRHTEAFF
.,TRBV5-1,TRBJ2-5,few,TGCGCCAGCAGCTCAGGAGTGAGGGCCCGCTCTCAAGAGACCCAGTACTTC,CASSSGVRARSQETQYF
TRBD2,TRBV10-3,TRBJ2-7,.,TGTGCCATCAGTGAGTCCAGCGGGGGGAGCTCCTACGAGCAGTACTTC,CAISESSGGSSYEQYF
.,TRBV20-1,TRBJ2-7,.,TGCAGTGCTAGAGAGAGCCGGCAGGGGGGTTACGAGCAGTACTTC,CSARESRQGGYEQYF
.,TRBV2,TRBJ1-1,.,TGTGCCAGCAGTGAGGGGTGGGGCGCTGGCACTGAAGCTTTCTTT,CASSEGWGAGTEAFF
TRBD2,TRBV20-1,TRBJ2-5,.,TGCAGTTCAAGACATAGCGGGGCCCTAGAGACCCAGTACTTC,CSSRHSGALETQYF
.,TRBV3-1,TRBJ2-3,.,TGTGCCAGCAGCCAAGCCCCCGAGGCTACGCAGTATTTT,CASSQAPEATQYF
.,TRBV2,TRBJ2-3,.,TGTGCCAGCAAGGAGCGGACGAGCACAGATACGCAGTATTTT,CASKERTSTDTQYF
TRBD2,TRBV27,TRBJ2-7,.,TGTGCCAGCAGTCCCTCAGTCACTAGCGGGAGGTTTTACGAGCAGTACTTC,CASSPSVTSGRFYEQYF
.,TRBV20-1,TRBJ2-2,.,TGCAGTGCTAAAGGGGTGGGTCCCGGGGAGCTGTTTTTT,CSAKGVGPGELFF
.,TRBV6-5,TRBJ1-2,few,TGTGCCAGCAGTTTGACGATTGCCTATGGCTACACCTTC,CASSLTIAYGYTF
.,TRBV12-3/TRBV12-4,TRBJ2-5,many,TGTGCCAGCAGTTTTCGGGGGGCATCTTCAGAGACCCAGTACTTC,CASSFRGASSETQYF
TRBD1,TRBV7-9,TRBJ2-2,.,TGTGCCAGCAACCCCCCGGGACAGCCAACCGGGGAGCTGTTTTTT,CASNPPGQPTGELFF
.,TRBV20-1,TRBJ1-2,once,TGCAGTGCAAAAGGGATAGGAGGCAACTATGGCTACACCTTC,CSAKGIGGNYGYTF
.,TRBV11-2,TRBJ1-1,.,TGTGCCAGCAGCTTAGGGTATGGAGACACTGAAGCTTTCTTT,CASSLGYGDTEAFF
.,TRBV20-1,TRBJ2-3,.,TGCAGTGCTAGAGATGCCAGGAGCACAGATACGCAGTATTTT,CSARDARSTDTQYF
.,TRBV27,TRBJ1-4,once,TGTGCCAGCCGAGGGAGGGTAGTAGAAAAACTGTTTTTT,CASRGRVVEKLFF
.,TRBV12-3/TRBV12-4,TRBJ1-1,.,TGTGCAGTTGGATGGGACCCTGCGGGCACTGAAGCTTTCTTT,CAVGWDPAGTEAFF
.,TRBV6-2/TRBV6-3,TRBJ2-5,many,TGTGCCAGCAGTGGAGGGGGACTACAAGAGACCCAGTACTTC,CASSGGGLQETQYF
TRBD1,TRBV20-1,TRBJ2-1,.,TGCAGTGCTAGTCGGGACAGGGGGTGGGGTGAGCAGTTCTTC,CSASRDRGWGEQFF
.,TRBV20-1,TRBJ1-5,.,TGCAGTGCTAGAGGATCGGGAAATCAGCCCCAGCATTTT,CSARGSGNQPQHF
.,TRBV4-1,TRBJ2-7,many,TGCGCCAGCAGTCAAGTCGGGGACCGCACCTACGAGCAGTACTTC,CASSQVGDRTYEQYF
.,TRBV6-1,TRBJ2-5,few,TGTGCCAGCAGCCAACGAGGTTACCAAGAGACCCAGTACTTC,CASSQRGYQETQYF
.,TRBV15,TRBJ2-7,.,TGTGCCACCAGCAGAGAAGACACTTCCGACGAGCAGTACTTC,CATSREDTSDEQYF
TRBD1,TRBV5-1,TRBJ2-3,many,TGCGCCAGCAGCTTCCGACAGGGCGGCACAGATACGCAGTATTTT,CASSFRQGGTDTQYF
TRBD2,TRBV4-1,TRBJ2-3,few,TGCGCCAGCAGCCAAGGAGGGGCGGGAGGGCTGTCAGATACACAGTATTTT,CASSQGGAGGLSDTQYF
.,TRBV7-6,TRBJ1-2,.,TGTGCCAGCAGCTTAGTCACGGCAGCCTACGCTTATGGCTACACCTTC,CASSLVTAAYAYGYTF
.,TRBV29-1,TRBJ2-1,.,TGCAGCGTTCAGGAGCCCTACAATGAGCAGTTCTTC,CSVQEPYNEQFF
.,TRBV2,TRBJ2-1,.,TGTGCCAGCAGTTGGAGCGGAGCTGACAATGAGCAGTTCTTC,CASSWSGADNEQFF
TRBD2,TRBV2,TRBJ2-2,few,TGTGCCAGCAGTAAGCGACTAGCGGCCAACACCGGGGAGCTGTTTTTT,CASSKRLAANTGELFF
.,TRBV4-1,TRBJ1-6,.,TGCGCCAGCAGCCAGATAACAGGGAAAAATTCACCCCTCCACTTT,CASSQITGKNSPLHF
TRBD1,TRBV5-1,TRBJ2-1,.,TGCGCCAGCAGCTATACCCGGGACAGGGGCTACAATGAGCAGTTCTTC,CASSYTRDRGYNEQFF
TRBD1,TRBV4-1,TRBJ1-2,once,TGCGCCAGCAGCCAAGAACAGGGGGCAACCCTTGGCTACACCTTC,CASSQEQGATLGYTF
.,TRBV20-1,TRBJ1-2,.,TGCAGTGCTAGAGCGAGAGGGGGAGCTTATGGCTACACCTTC,CSARARGGAYGYTF
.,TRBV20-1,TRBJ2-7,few,TGCAGTGCTATCGAGGGATACGAGCAGTACTTC,CSAIEGYEQYF
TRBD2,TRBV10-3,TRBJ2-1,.,TGTGCCATCAGTGCCCGGGAGGCCGACAATGAGCAGTTCTTC,CAISAREADNEQFF
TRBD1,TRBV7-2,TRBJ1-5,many,TGTGCCAGCAGCTCCGGGGACAGTTTGAATCAGCCCCAGCATTTT,CASSSGDSLNQPQHF
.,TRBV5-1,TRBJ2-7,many,TGCGCCAGCAGCTTGAGCGCCCGGGACAACTACGAGCAGTACTTC,CASSLSARDNYEQYF
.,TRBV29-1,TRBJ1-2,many,TGCAGCGTTTCTTGGCCTGCGGGCTATGGCTACACCTTC,CSVSWPAGYGYTF
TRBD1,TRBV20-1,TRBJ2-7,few,TGCAGTGCGGATCGGACAGGTGGCCCCAACGAGCAGTACTTC,CSADRTGGPNEQYF
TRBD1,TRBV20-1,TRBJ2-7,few,TGCAGTGCTAGGAGGGACAGGGTTCGGTACGAGCAGTACTTC,CSARRDRVRYEQYF
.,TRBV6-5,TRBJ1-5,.,TGTGCCAGCAGTTACTCAGGGCCCGGAAATCAGCCCCAGCATTTT,CASSYSGPGNQPQHF